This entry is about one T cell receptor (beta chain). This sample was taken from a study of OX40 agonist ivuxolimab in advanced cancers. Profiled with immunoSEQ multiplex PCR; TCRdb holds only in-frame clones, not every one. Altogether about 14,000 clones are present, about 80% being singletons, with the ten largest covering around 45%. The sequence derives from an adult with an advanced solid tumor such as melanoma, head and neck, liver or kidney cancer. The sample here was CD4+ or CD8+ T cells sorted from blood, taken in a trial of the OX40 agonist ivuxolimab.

CDR3 nucleotides: TGTGCCAGCAGTTTACGGTTGGACAGTGGACAAGAGACCCAGTACTTC. It yields the protein CASSLRLDSGQETQYF. This chain links TRBV28 with TRBJ2-5, with D maybe TRBD1 (6 bases). Trimming took 2 bases from V and 2 from J, leaving 15 bases between them. The CDR3 sequence is 16 residues long. Germline V gene sequence: CDR1 MDHEN, CDR2 SYDVKM.